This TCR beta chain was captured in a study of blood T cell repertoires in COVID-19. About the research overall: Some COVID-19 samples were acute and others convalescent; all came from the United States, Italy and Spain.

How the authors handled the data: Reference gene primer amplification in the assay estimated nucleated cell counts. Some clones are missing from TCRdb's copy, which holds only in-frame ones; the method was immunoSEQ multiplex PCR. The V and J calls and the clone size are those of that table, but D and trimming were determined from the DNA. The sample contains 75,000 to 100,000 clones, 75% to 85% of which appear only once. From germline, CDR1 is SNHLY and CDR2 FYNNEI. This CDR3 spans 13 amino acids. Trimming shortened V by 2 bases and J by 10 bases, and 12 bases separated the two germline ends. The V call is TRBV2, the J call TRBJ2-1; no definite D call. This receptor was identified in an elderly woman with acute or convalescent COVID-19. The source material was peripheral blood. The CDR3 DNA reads TGTGCCAGCAGTGAACGGGTCGAATCCGAGCAGTTCTTC. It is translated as CASSERVESEQFF.